This T cell receptor beta chain is drawn from a study of cytomegalovirus exposure and HLA in healthy donors. Study-wide results and caveats: Per a prior analysis, the majority of TCR beta V segments were productive roughly 90% or roughly 30% of the time.

CDR1 is SGHDT and CDR2 is YYEEEE in the germline V gene. The CDR3 is 14 amino acids. J gave up 10 bases and V 4 bases, and 3 bases lay outside the gene matches. The PCR was carried out with 60 Vbeta primers and 13 Jbeta primers. Assay used: immunoSEQ multiplex PCR; TCRdb lists only in-frame clones, some missing. Of 150,000 or so clones detected, approximately 80% appear once; the ten largest clones hold approximately 1.4%. Only a few counts were recorded for this clone. What it binds is unknown. The chain is built from TRBV5-6 and TRBJ1-6; 12 positions agree with TRBD1. This clonotype was sampled from a man aged 25-40 years in good health and CMV-seronegative. Sequencing was carried out using PBMCs. The CDR3 nucleotides read TGTGCCAGCAGCACGGGGACAGGGGGCTCACCCCTCCACTTT. Residues: CASSTGTGGSPLHF.